This entry is about one TCR beta chain. What it binds is not known. This sample stems from a study of cytomegalovirus exposure and HLA in healthy donors. Across the study: Caucasian-associated ancestry cluster membership applied to about 83% of approximately 400 genotyped donors. Notes on the study in general: It was in a later analysis that TCR association rates were seen to vary by HLA locus, highest for DRB1 and lowest for HLA-C.

Though nominally healthy at sampling, donors likely had unrecorded immune exposures. Primers: 60 Vbeta forward and 13 Jbeta reverse. Assay used: immunoSEQ multiplex PCR; TCRdb lists only in-frame clones, some missing. The sample includes about 180,000 clones, 65% to 80% of them seen just once. J gave up 4 bases and V 5 bases, and 3 bases lay outside the gene matches. CDR1 is SGHTA, CDR2 FQGNSA, per germline. The CDR3 loop spans 15 amino acids. V and J are TRBV7-2 and TRBJ1-6; 9 positions agree with TRBD1. The source material was PBMCs. The TCR sequence derives from a woman under 40 in good health and CMV-seropositive. For the CDR3, the DNA is TGTGCCAGCAGCCCACAGGGGGCTTATAATTCACCCCTCCACTTT. It translates to CASSPQGAYNSPLHF. Supplemented by reference TRBV7-2 and TRBJ1-6, the full variable domain reads GAGVSQSPSNKVTEKGKDVELRCDPISGHTALYWYRQSLGQGLEFLIYFQGNSAPDKSGLPSDRFSAERTGGSVSTLTIQRTQQEDSAVYLCASSPQGAYNSPLHFGNGTRLTVT.